These T cell receptor beta chains were read from a single sample in a study of identical twins. MiXCR was run by TCRdb on the 5' RACE reads, yielding one entry per CDR3 protein. Here the sample spans about 300,000 distinct CDR3 sequences, about 12% being singletons. The sample was also linked to a second study, of yellow fever vaccine responses in identical twins.

Input material: CD8+ T cells sorted from blood. These receptors were obtained from a woman aged 18-29 years in good health. The conserved cysteine and the conserved F or W are not part of the CDR3 here. The D gene is left open where the match is weak.

>.|TRBJ2-1|TRBV20-1
SALQGAVFYNEQF
>.|TRBJ2-1|TRBV2
ASSQGGTGHNEQF
>.|TRBJ2-5|TRBV6-5
ASSYGSQETQY
>TRBD2|TRBJ2-1|TRBV24-1
ATSDSFGGRAYNEQF
>.|TRBJ2-5|TRBV7-3
ASSPTGFRETQY
>TRBD2|TRBJ2-1|TRBV7-7
ASSLGTSGSVSYNEQF
>TRBD1|TRBJ2-7|TRBV6-5
ASSYDGTGGYEQY
>TRBD2|TRBJ2-3|TRBV27
ASSLASGRVTDTQY
>.|TRBJ2-2|TRBV6-2/TRBV6-3
ASTPTLRDGELF
>.|TRBJ2-5|TRBV12-3/TRBV12-4
ASNLPLVREETQY
>.|TRBJ1-2|TRBV27
ASSSQWYGYT
>.|TRBJ1-6|TRBV6-2/TRBV6-3
ASTQDSSYNSPLH
>.|TRBJ2-7|TRBV2
ASTEAGFTYEQY
>TRBD1|TRBJ1-4|TRBV7-9
ASSPGQGESEKLF
>.|TRBJ1-2|TRBV4-1
ASSQDVRGLSGYT
>.|TRBJ2-1|TRBV11-2
ASSPPNHYNEQF
>.|TRBJ1-1|TRBV27
ASRRGARNTEAF
>.|TRBJ1-3|TRBV5-5
ASSQEWGFTGNTIY
>.|TRBJ2-1|TRBV9
ASSVGFFSHNEQF
>.|TRBJ2-1|TRBV28
ASSLRTTYYNEQF
>.|TRBJ1-6|TRBV6-2/TRBV6-3
ASSQGSDGSNSPLH
>.|TRBJ2-3|TRBV7-3
ASSPRVGGMVSTDTQY
>TRBD1|TRBJ1-5|TRBV7-9
ASSPDRGAQPQH
>TRBD2|TRBJ2-1|TRBV12-3/TRBV12-4
ASSSSGRLYNEQF
>TRBD1|TRBJ1-2|TRBV4-1
ASSQDVGQGVFRHGYT
>.|TRBJ2-5|TRBV7-9
ASSTVRDPGETQY
>.|TRBJ2-3|TRBV11-2
ASSESADTQY
>.|TRBJ1-2|TRBV20-1
SARVQESDGYT
>TRBD2|TRBJ2-1|TRBV4-1
ASSLTLTSGTYNEQF
>TRBD1|TRBJ2-5|TRBV2
ASSEGDRGQETQY
>.|TRBJ2-1|TRBV15
ATSPWD
>.|TRBJ2-1|TRBV2
ASRYDRYSYNEQF
>TRBD2|TRBJ2-3|TRBV15
ATSIGLAGEDTQY
>.|TRBJ2-7|TRBV27
ASSLTGVSYEQY
>.|TRBJ1-6|TRBV7-2
ASSPRGQAYNSPLH
>TRBD1|TRBJ2-5|TRBV24-1
ATSDFRDRGQETQY
>TRBD1|TRBJ2-2|TRBV28
ASSGPLTGGNTGELF
>TRBD1|TRBJ1-1|TRBV3-1
ASTAGQGEFEAF
>.|TRBJ1-4|TRBV10-3
ATLRDEGEKLF
>.|TRBJ1-1|TRBV7-9
ASSPRTVNTEAF
>TRBD1|TRBJ2-1|TRBV29-1
SVEDRGLEQF
>TRBD1|TRBJ2-1|TRBV5-1
ASSWSGAGGREQF
>.|TRBJ1-3|TRBV2
ASSEAARSGNTIY
>TRBD2|TRBJ2-1|TRBV6-5
ASSYTGTSSYNEQF
>TRBD2|TRBJ2-3|TRBV28
ASSLPSGGDTQY
>TRBD1|TRBJ2-7|TRBV28
ASRVRQGSYEQY